One and the same sample provided the 5 T cell receptor beta chains below, sequenced in a study of control samples from healthy donors and cancer patients. The method was immunoSEQ multiplex PCR; TCRdb's version includes in-frame clones alone and lacks a portion of them. The sample contains around 150,000 clones, 96% of which appear only once. The sample consisted of blood. The receptors here all came from a woman in her thirties in good health.

The chain has TRBV7-9 and TRBJ2-3; 7 bases line up with TRBD2. The CDR3 loop spans 14 amino acids. Germline V CDR1 and CDR2: SEHNR, FQNEAQ (reference sequence). Trimming cost V 5 bases and J 4 bases; bases outside gene matches: 6. CDR3 in DNA: TGTGCCAGCAGCCCTAGCGGTGCGCCAGATACGCAGTATTTT. Translation gives CASSPSGAPDTQYF.

V and J are TRBV9 and TRBJ2-1, with a possible D match to TRBD2 (5 bases). Germline CDR1 and CDR2: SGDLS and YYNGEE. V dropped 2 bases and J dropped 7 bases, with 10 bases sitting between them. The length of the CDR3 is 13 residues. The CDR3 sequence: CASSVWTQNEQFF. DNA of the CDR3: TGTGCCAGCAGCGTTTGGACTCAGAATGAGCAGTTCTTC.

The genes are TRBV5-1 and TRBJ2-5, with D perhaps TRBD1 or TRBD2 (5 bases each). The V end was cut by 4 bases, the J end by 2 bases, with 18 bases between. This CDR3 contains 16 residues. Germline V gene data show CDR1 as SGHRS and CDR2 as YFSETQ. The CDR3: CASSVSGTPVQETQYF. DNA of the CDR3: TGCGCCAGCAGCGTCTCCGGGACGCCCGTTCAAGAGACCCAGTACTTC.

A note on this clone: Its ends do not fully match the called genes, so a read error is possible. The sample contains more than one DNA sequence encoding this CDR3. This chain uses TRBV18 with TRBJ1-6; D gene uncertain. Germline assignment: CDR1 KGHSH and CDR2 LQKENI. The CDR3 sequence is 16 residues long. This CDR3 is CASSPLESSYNSPLHF. The CDR3 DNA is TGTGCCAGCTCACCACTGGAGAGCTCCTATAATTCACCCCTCCATTTT.

This chain connects TRBV7-2 to TRBJ2-1; 8 nucleotides agree with TRBD2. Unmatched junction bases numbered 12, after V lost 8 bases and J lost 0 bases. Germline V gene data show CDR1 as SGHTA and CDR2 as FQGNSA. The CDR3 runs 17 residues. DNA for the CDR3: TGTGCCAGCTGCAGCTCAAGCGGGGGCTACTCCTACAATGAGCAGTTCTTC. Protein product: CASCSSSGGYSYNEQFF.